This TCR beta chain emerged from a study of blood T cells in healthy people across ages. Study findings and constraints: Diversity was estimated from one million T cells, and these estimates were considered underestimates.

Sample-barcoded 5' priming and a J-beta primer mix drove a second PCR of roughly 7 to 11 cycles. MiXCR, run by TCRdb on the 5' RACE reads, gives a single entry per CDR3 protein. The sample records roughly 1.6 million distinct CDR3 sequences, about 32% being singletons. CDR1 and CDR2 (germline): MGHRA, YSYEKL. The CDR3 length is 16 residues. Trimming at V came to 0 bases and at J to 1 base, leaving 5 bases not matched to a gene. The sample holds a few counts of this clonotype. No antigen is known for it. The sequenced sample consisted of blood. The sequence came from a woman in her 30s in good health. This rearrangement joins TRBV4-1 to TRBJ1-1; 7 bases are shared with TRBD1. The CDR3 region is CASSQDMTGPNTEAFF. CDR3 nucleotide sequence: TGCGCCAGCAGCCAAGATATGACAGGGCCGAACACTGAAGCTTTCTTT.